Listed below are T cell receptor beta chains from one sample, sequenced in a study of T cells in Graves' hyperthyroidism and ophthalmopathy. A single record per CDR3 protein comes from TCRdb applying MiXCR to the multiplex PCR reads. The sample consists of 480,000 or so distinct CDR3 sequences, approximately 15% of them appearing once. The specimen was blood. The receptors shown here come from a woman aged 18-30 years with Graves' hyperthyroidism. The CDR3 runs from the conserved cysteine through the conserved F or W. The order of the fields is D gene, J gene, clone size, V gene, CDR3 protein, CDR3 DNA. D genes are given only for firm matches. Only some rows state a clone size, as once, few, many or a class for expanded clones.

d_call: .; j_call: TRBJ2-2; clone_size: many; v_call: TRBV4-1; cdr3_aa: CASSPQLNTGELFF; cdr3_nt: TGCGCCAGCAGCCCTCAATTGAACACCGGGGAGCTGTTTTTT
d_call: .; j_call: TRBJ1-4; clone_size: few; v_call: TRBV19; cdr3_aa: CASSRSLSTNEKLFF; cdr3_nt: TGTGCCAGTAGTCGGTCCCTTTCAACTAATGAAAAACTGTTTTTT
d_call: TRBD2; j_call: TRBJ2-1; clone_size: many; v_call: TRBV7-3; cdr3_aa: CASSKEAGAYNEQFF; cdr3_nt: TGTGCCAGCAGCAAAGAAGCGGGAGCCTACAATGAGCAGTTCTTC
d_call: .; j_call: TRBJ2-5; clone_size: many; v_call: TRBV2; cdr3_aa: CASSAYRSPAETQYF; cdr3_nt: TGTGCCAGCAGTGCTTATCGGAGCCCCGCAGAGACCCAGTACTTC
d_call: TRBD2; j_call: TRBJ2-1; clone_size: .; v_call: TRBV20-1; cdr3_aa: CSAPTSGKFGEQFF; cdr3_nt: TGCAGTGCCCCGACTAGCGGGAAGTTCGGTGAGCAGTTCTTC
d_call: .; j_call: TRBJ1-2; clone_size: few; v_call: TRBV5-1; cdr3_aa: CASSFGRGGYTF; cdr3_nt: TGCGCCAGCAGCTTTGGACGCGGTGGCTACACCTTC
d_call: .; j_call: TRBJ1-5; clone_size: .; v_call: TRBV6-1; cdr3_aa: CASSEILNQPQHF; cdr3_nt: TGTGCCAGCAGTGAGATCCTCAATCAGCCCCAGCATTTT
d_call: TRBD1; j_call: TRBJ1-5; clone_size: .; v_call: TRBV19; cdr3_aa: CASMGRTGRYSNQPQHF; cdr3_nt: TGTGCCAGTATGGGGCGGACAGGGCGTTATAGCAATCAGCCCCAGCATTTT
d_call: .; j_call: TRBJ1-6; clone_size: .; v_call: TRBV7-3; cdr3_aa: CASSLDSAYNSPLHF; cdr3_nt: TGTGCCAGCAGCTTAGACAGCGCCTACAATTCACCCCTCCACTTT
d_call: .; j_call: TRBJ2-1; clone_size: many; v_call: TRBV6-1; cdr3_aa: CASRGGTPWGEQFF; cdr3_nt: TGTGCCAGCAGAGGCGGGACCCCCTGGGGTGAGCAGTTCTTC
d_call: .; j_call: TRBJ1-1; clone_size: many; v_call: TRBV30; cdr3_aa: CAWSVGVADTEAFF; cdr3_nt: TGTGCCTGGAGTGTAGGGGTCGCGGACACTGAAGCTTTCTTT
d_call: .; j_call: TRBJ2-7; clone_size: many; v_call: TRBV2; cdr3_aa: CASSGTAYEQYF; cdr3_nt: TGTGCCAGCAGTGGGACAGCATACGAGCAGTACTTC
d_call: .; j_call: TRBJ2-5; clone_size: many; v_call: TRBV18; cdr3_aa: CASSPHLGWDETQYF; cdr3_nt: TGTGCCAGCTCACCACATCTGGGCTGGGATGAGACCCAGTACTTC
d_call: .; j_call: TRBJ1-3; clone_size: .; v_call: TRBV7-9; cdr3_aa: CASREGVTSGNTIYF; cdr3_nt: TGTGCCAGCAGAGAGGGGGTTACCTCTGGAAACACCATATATTTT
d_call: .; j_call: TRBJ1-5; clone_size: few; v_call: TRBV19; cdr3_aa: CATKPGEWSQPQHF; cdr3_nt: TGTGCCACTAAACCTGGGGAATGGAGTCAGCCCCAGCATTTT
d_call: TRBD1; j_call: TRBJ2-1; clone_size: many; v_call: TRBV24-1; cdr3_aa: CATSDLTGGEKGLYNEQFF; cdr3_nt: TGTGCCACCAGTGATCTTACAGGGGGAGAGAAGGGCCTATACAATGAGCAGTTCTTC
d_call: .; j_call: TRBJ1-5; clone_size: many; v_call: TRBV7-9; cdr3_aa: CASSSEAGWGNQPQHF; cdr3_nt: TGTGCCAGCAGCTCAGAGGCTGGGTGGGGCAATCAGCCCCAGCATTTT
d_call: .; j_call: TRBJ2-5; clone_size: .; v_call: TRBV9; cdr3_aa: CASSVAPGGRGKETQYF; cdr3_nt: TGTGCCAGCAGCGTAGCCCCAGGTGGTCGCGGGAAAGAGACCCAGTACTTC
d_call: TRBD1; j_call: TRBJ2-7; clone_size: many; v_call: TRBV20-1; cdr3_aa: CSATGQGTYEQYF; cdr3_nt: TGCAGTGCCACCGGACAGGGGACCTACGAGCAGTACTTC
d_call: TRBD1; j_call: TRBJ1-2; clone_size: .; v_call: TRBV15; cdr3_aa: CATSRVTDRAGTF; cdr3_nt: TGTGCCACCAGCAGAGTAACAGACAGGGCGGGAACCTTC
d_call: .; j_call: TRBJ2-7; clone_size: many; v_call: TRBV12-3/TRBV12-4; cdr3_aa: CASSLGNLLLTQQYF; cdr3_nt: TGTGCCAGCAGTTTAGGGAACCTTTTGCTTACGCAGCAGTACTTC
d_call: .; j_call: TRBJ2-7; clone_size: many; v_call: TRBV6-1; cdr3_aa: CAIPDRYSYEQYF; cdr3_nt: TGTGCCATCCCAGACAGGTACTCCTACGAGCAGTACTTC
d_call: TRBD2; j_call: TRBJ2-7; clone_size: few; v_call: TRBV19; cdr3_aa: CASSETSGSEQYF; cdr3_nt: TGTGCCAGTAGTGAGACTAGCGGAAGCGAGCAGTACTTC
d_call: .; j_call: TRBJ1-2; clone_size: .; v_call: TRBV11-3; cdr3_aa: CASSPPRAGVGYTF; cdr3_nt: TGTGCCAGCAGCCCCCCGAGGGCAGGGGTTGGCTACACCTTC